The subject of this entry is one T cell receptor beta chain. CDR1 is MNHNS, CDR2 SASEGT, per germline. The CDR3 contains 12 residues. Trimming cost V 1 base and J 4 bases, with 3 bases left between them. The sample is drawn from a study of T cells in localized non-small cell lung cancer. Data came from immunoSEQ multiplex PCR; TCRdb stores just in-frame clones and leaves some out. The repertoire holds tens of thousands of clones, with approximately 90% as singletons. The TCR originated in a man aged 40 to 75 with stage II lung adenocarcinoma. The chain links TRBV6-1 to TRBJ2-3, with D uncertain. The source was PBMCs, collected before any cancer treatment. The CDR3 bases are TGTGCCAGCAGTGAAGGCTCAGATACGCAGTATTTT. Its protein product is CASSEGSDTQYF.